This T cell receptor (beta chain) is from a study of metastatic and nonmetastatic thyroid tumors. The germline V gene encodes CDR1 MNHNY and CDR2 SVGAGI (reference sequence). Trimming took 0 bases from V and 11 from J, leaving 20 bases between them. The CDR3 has 16 residues. None of the patients had undergone any treatment ahead of thyroid surgery. MiXCR re-clonotyped the PCR reads for TCRdb. Of 15,000 to 20,000 clones in the sample, approximately 37% were seen once. This TCR came from a female donor with papillary thyroid cancer or a benign thyroid nodule (not recorded which). Some clones in this sample may be carry-over from other donors' samples. The J gene is TRBJ2-1, the V gene TRBV6-6; TRBD2 is a possible D gene (5 bases). The specimen was tumor tissue. In DNA form, the CDR3 reads TGTGCCAGCAGTTACTCGAGACTAAGAGCGGCCTTGAAGCAGTTCTTC. Translation gives CASSYSRLRAALKQFF.